These T cell receptor beta chains were read from a single sample in a study of blood T cell repertoires in COVID-19. Data came from immunoSEQ multiplex PCR; TCRdb stores just in-frame clones and leaves some out. The repertoire holds roughly 99,000 clones, with approximately 90% as singletons. The source material was peripheral blood. These receptors all come from a man aged 50 to 60 with active or convalescent COVID-19. Both conserved end residues are part of each CDR3. The D gene is left open where the match is weak. Not all rows give a size; the values are once, few, many and, for expanded clones, a class.

clone size: NA
D gene: NA
V gene: TRBV7-6
J gene: TRBJ1-3
CDR3 protein: CASSLTRGGPGNTIYF
CDR3 DNA: TGTGCCAGCAGCTTGACGCGGGGTGGACCTGGAAACACCATATATTTT

clone size: NA
D gene: NA
V gene: TRBV6-1
J gene: TRBJ1-2
CDR3 protein: CASSEGTRGYGYTF
CDR3 DNA: TGTGCCAGCAGTGAAGGGACCCGGGGCTATGGCTACACCTTC

clone size: NA
D gene: TRBD2
V gene: TRBV7-6
J gene: TRBJ2-1
CDR3 protein: CASSSYKREGTSYNEQFF
CDR3 DNA: TGTGCCAGCAGCTCATACAAGCGGGAGGGTACGTCCTACAATGAGCAGTTCTTC

clone size: NA
D gene: NA
V gene: TRBV29-1
J gene: TRBJ1-2
CDR3 protein: CSVVSRLPSGGNYGYTF
CDR3 DNA: TGCAGCGTTGTGTCCAGGTTACCCAGCGGGGGGAACTATGGCTACACCTTC

clone size: NA
D gene: TRBD1
V gene: TRBV19
J gene: TRBJ1-5
CDR3 protein: CASSSLGTDSNQPQHF
CDR3 DNA: TGTGCCAGTAGTTCTCTAGGGACAGATAGCAATCAGCCCCAGCATTTT

clone size: few
D gene: NA
V gene: TRBV30
J gene: TRBJ2-7
CDR3 protein: CAWSAGFEQYF
CDR3 DNA: TGTGCCTGGAGTGCAGGGTTCGAGCAGTACTTC

clone size: once
D gene: TRBD2
V gene: TRBV7-7
J gene: TRBJ2-1
CDR3 protein: CASSSSGTSGYNEQFF
CDR3 DNA: TGTGCCAGCAGCTCGTCCGGGACTAGCGGATACAATGAGCAGTTCTTC

clone size: NA
D gene: TRBD2
V gene: TRBV29-1
J gene: TRBJ2-7
CDR3 protein: CSGLWGGLEQYF
CDR3 DNA: TGCAGCGGCCTGTGGGGGGGTCTCGAGCAGTACTTC

clone size: NA
D gene: TRBD2
V gene: TRBV18
J gene: TRBJ2-1
CDR3 protein: CASSPGDRAGGSYNEQFF
CDR3 DNA: TGTGCCAGCTCACCGGGGGATCGAGCGGGAGGCTCGTACAATGAGCAGTTCTTC

clone size: NA
D gene: TRBD2
V gene: TRBV28
J gene: TRBJ2-7
CDR3 protein: CASSPGASGTQYEQYF
CDR3 DNA: TGTGCCAGCAGTCCCGGGGCTAGCGGGACCCAGTACGAGCAGTACTTC

clone size: NA
D gene: NA
V gene: TRBV24-1
J gene: TRBJ1-5
CDR3 protein: CATSDHSGSYNQPQHF
CDR3 DNA: TGTGCCACCAGTGACCACTCAGGGTCCTATAATCAGCCCCAGCATTTT

clone size: NA
D gene: TRBD1
V gene: TRBV7-8
J gene: TRBJ2-1
CDR3 protein: CASSRDRVGAEQFF
CDR3 DNA: TGTGCCAGCAGCAGAGACAGGGTCGGGGCTGAGCAGTTCTTC

clone size: medium-sized
D gene: TRBD1
V gene: TRBV7-8
J gene: TRBJ1-3
CDR3 protein: CASSPQTGVFANTIYF
CDR3 DNA: TGTGCCAGCAGCCCACAAACAGGGGTCTTTGCAAACACCATATATTTT

clone size: NA
D gene: TRBD2
V gene: TRBV7-7
J gene: TRBJ2-5
CDR3 protein: CASSSRLAGGLETQYF
CDR3 DNA: TGTGCCAGCAGCTCAAGACTAGCGGGAGGGCTGGAGACCCAGTACTTC

clone size: NA
D gene: NA
V gene: TRBV28
J gene: TRBJ1-5
CDR3 protein: CASSLWGQRNQPQHF
CDR3 DNA: TGTGCCAGCAGTTTATGGGGCCAGAGAAATCAGCCCCAGCATTTT

clone size: NA
D gene: TRBD1
V gene: TRBV4-1
J gene: TRBJ1-6
CDR3 protein: CASSQDPTGGTYNSPLHF
CDR3 DNA: TGCGCCAGCAGCCAAGATCCGACAGGGGGCACCTATAATTCACCCCTCCACTTT

clone size: NA
D gene: TRBD2
V gene: TRBV11-2
J gene: TRBJ2-7
CDR3 protein: CASSSPTTSGSYEQYF
CDR3 DNA: TGTGCCAGCAGCTCCCCAACGACTAGCGGGTCCTACGAGCAGTACTTC

clone size: NA
D gene: NA
V gene: TRBV10-1
J gene: TRBJ1-1
CDR3 protein: CASSEGGAGEAFF
CDR3 DNA: TGCGCCAGCAGTGAAGGGGGGGCAGGTGAAGCTTTCTTT

clone size: few
D gene: NA
V gene: TRBV6-5
J gene: TRBJ1-3
CDR3 protein: CASRNPRGRNTIYF
CDR3 DNA: TGTGCCAGCAGAAACCCCAGGGGCCGGAACACCATATATTTT

clone size: NA
D gene: TRBD1
V gene: TRBV30
J gene: TRBJ1-5
CDR3 protein: CAWSIGTVNQPQHF
CDR3 DNA: TGTGCCTGGAGTATTGGGACAGTGAATCAGCCCCAGCATTTT

clone size: NA
D gene: NA
V gene: TRBV21-1
J gene: TRBJ1-4
CDR3 protein: CASTRTGGDEKLFF
CDR3 DNA: TGTGCCAGCACCAGGACAGGGGGTGATGAAAAACTGTTTTTT

clone size: NA
D gene: NA
V gene: TRBV5-1
J gene: TRBJ2-7
CDR3 protein: CASSLGTTPTYEQYF
CDR3 DNA: TGCGCCAGCAGCTTGGGTACTACACCCACTTACGAGCAGTACTTC

clone size: NA
D gene: TRBD2
V gene: TRBV6-1
J gene: TRBJ2-3
CDR3 protein: CASSEALASGSSTDTQYF
CDR3 DNA: TGTGCCAGCAGTGAAGCGTTGGCTAGCGGGAGTAGCACAGATACGCAGTATTTT

clone size: NA
D gene: TRBD1
V gene: TRBV5-1
J gene: TRBJ1-5
CDR3 protein: CASSPSTGVNQPQHF
CDR3 DNA: TGCGCCAGCAGCCCGTCGACAGGGGTCAATCAGCCCCAGCATTTT

clone size: NA
D gene: NA
V gene: TRBV7-8
J gene: TRBJ2-3
CDR3 protein: CASSPVLDTQYF
CDR3 DNA: TGTGCCAGCAGCCCCGTATTGGATACGCAGTATTTT

clone size: NA
D gene: NA
V gene: TRBV9
J gene: TRBJ2-5
CDR3 protein: CASSVRGFQETQYF
CDR3 DNA: TGTGCCAGCAGCGTAAGAGGATTCCAAGAGACCCAGTACTTC

clone size: NA
D gene: NA
V gene: TRBV10-1
J gene: TRBJ2-1
CDR3 protein: CASSESTVYPQFF
CDR3 DNA: TGCGCCAGCAGTGAGTCGACAGTATATCCTCAGTTCTTC

clone size: once
D gene: TRBD1
V gene: TRBV2
J gene: TRBJ1-5
CDR3 protein: CASSPDRVGQPQHF
CDR3 DNA: TGTGCCAGCAGCCCAGACAGGGTGGGTCAGCCCCAGCATTTT

clone size: once
D gene: NA
V gene: TRBV3-1/TRBV3-2
J gene: TRBJ1-2
CDR3 protein: CASSQGGNYGYTF
CDR3 DNA: TGTGCCAGCAGCCAGGGGGGAAACTACGGCTACACCTTC

clone size: NA
D gene: TRBD2
V gene: TRBV5-1
J gene: TRBJ2-3
CDR3 protein: CASSFGLAGATSTDTQYF
CDR3 DNA: TGCGCCAGCAGCTTCGGACTAGCGGGAGCTACAAGCACAGATACGCAGTATTTT

clone size: NA
D gene: TRBD1
V gene: TRBV29-1
J gene: TRBJ1-3
CDR3 protein: CSVVGGGTGSGNTIYF
CDR3 DNA: TGCAGCGTTGTGGGCGGAGGGACAGGCTCTGGAAACACCATATATTTT

clone size: NA
D gene: NA
V gene: TRBV7-2
J gene: TRBJ1-5
CDR3 protein: CASSFGGSGGLQPQHF
CDR3 DNA: TGTGCCAGCAGCTTCGGTGGGTCGGGGGGGCTCCAGCCCCAGCATTTT

clone size: NA
D gene: NA
V gene: TRBV4-1
J gene: TRBJ2-7
CDR3 protein: CASSQEIHAGYEQYF
CDR3 DNA: TGCGCCAGCAGCCAGGAAATACACGCGGGCTACGAGCAGTACTTC

clone size: once
D gene: NA
V gene: TRBV5-1
J gene: TRBJ2-7
CDR3 protein: CASSLAADRGEQYF
CDR3 DNA: TGCGCCAGCAGCTTGGCCGCTGATCGAGGCGAGCAGTACTTC

clone size: few
D gene: TRBD1
V gene: TRBV15
J gene: TRBJ1-4
CDR3 protein: CATSRGQGREELFF
CDR3 DNA: TGTGCCACCAGCAGAGGACAGGGGCGTGAGGAACTGTTTTTT

clone size: NA
D gene: NA
V gene: TRBV19
J gene: TRBJ2-2
CDR3 protein: CASTDGWGGVGTGELFF
CDR3 DNA: TGTGCCAGTACCGATGGATGGGGCGGGGTTGGCACCGGGGAGCTGTTTTTT

clone size: NA
D gene: TRBD2
V gene: TRBV6-4
J gene: TRBJ2-3
CDR3 protein: CASSPTGGATDTQYF
CDR3 DNA: TGTGCCAGCAGTCCGACCGGGGGGGCCACAGATACGCAGTATTTT

clone size: once
D gene: TRBD1
V gene: TRBV10-3
J gene: TRBJ2-7
CDR3 protein: CAISGDRGFGYEQYF
CDR3 DNA: TGTGCCATCAGTGGGGACAGGGGCTTTGGGTACGAGCAGTACTTC

clone size: NA
D gene: TRBD2
V gene: TRBV7-2
J gene: TRBJ2-2
CDR3 protein: CASSPKGLAGAHTGELFF
CDR3 DNA: TGTGCCAGCAGCCCCAAAGGACTAGCGGGGGCCCACACCGGGGAGCTGTTTTTT

clone size: NA
D gene: TRBD1
V gene: TRBV29-1
J gene: TRBJ1-1
CDR3 protein: CSAYTGVNTEAFF
CDR3 DNA: TGCAGCGCATATACAGGGGTCAACACTGAAGCTTTCTTT